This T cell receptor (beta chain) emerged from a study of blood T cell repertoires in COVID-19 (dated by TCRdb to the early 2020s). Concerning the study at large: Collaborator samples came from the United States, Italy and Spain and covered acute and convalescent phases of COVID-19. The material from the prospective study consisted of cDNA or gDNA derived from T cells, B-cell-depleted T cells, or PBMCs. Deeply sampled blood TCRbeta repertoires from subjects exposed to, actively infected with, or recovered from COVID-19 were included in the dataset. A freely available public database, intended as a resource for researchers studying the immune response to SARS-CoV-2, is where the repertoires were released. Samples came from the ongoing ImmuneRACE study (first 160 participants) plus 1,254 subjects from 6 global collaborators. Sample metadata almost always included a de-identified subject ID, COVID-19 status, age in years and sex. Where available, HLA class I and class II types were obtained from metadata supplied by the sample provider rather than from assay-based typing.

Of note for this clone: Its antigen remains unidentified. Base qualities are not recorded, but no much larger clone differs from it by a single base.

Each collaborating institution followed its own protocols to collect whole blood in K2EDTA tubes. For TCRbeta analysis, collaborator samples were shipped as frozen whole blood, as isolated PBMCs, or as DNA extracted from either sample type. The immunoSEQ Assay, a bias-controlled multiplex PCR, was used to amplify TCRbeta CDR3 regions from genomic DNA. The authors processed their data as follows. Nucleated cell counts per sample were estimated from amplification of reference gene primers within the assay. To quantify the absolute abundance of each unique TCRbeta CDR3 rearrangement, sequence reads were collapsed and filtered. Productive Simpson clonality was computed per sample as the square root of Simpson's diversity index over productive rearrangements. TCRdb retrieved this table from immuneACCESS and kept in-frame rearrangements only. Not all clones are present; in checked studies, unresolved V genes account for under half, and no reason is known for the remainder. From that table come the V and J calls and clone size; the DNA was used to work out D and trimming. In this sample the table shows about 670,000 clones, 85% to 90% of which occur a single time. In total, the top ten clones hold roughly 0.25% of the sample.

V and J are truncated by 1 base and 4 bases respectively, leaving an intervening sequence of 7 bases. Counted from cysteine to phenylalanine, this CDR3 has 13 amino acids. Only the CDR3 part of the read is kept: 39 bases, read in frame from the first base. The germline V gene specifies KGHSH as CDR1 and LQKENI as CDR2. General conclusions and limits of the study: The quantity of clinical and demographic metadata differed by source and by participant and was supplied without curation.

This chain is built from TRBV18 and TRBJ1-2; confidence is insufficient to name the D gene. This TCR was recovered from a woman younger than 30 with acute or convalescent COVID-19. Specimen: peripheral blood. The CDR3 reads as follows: CASSPLRVYGYTF. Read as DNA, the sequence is TGTGCCAGCTCACCACTCCGAGTCTATGGCTACACCTTC. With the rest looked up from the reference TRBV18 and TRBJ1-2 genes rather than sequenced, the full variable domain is NAGVMQNPRHLVRRRGQEARLRCSPMKGHSHVYWYRQLPEEGLKFMVYLQKENIIDESGMPKERFSAEFPKEGPSILRIQQVVRGDSAAYFCASSPLRVYGYTFGSGTRLTVV.